This TCR beta chain is drawn from a study of T cells after yellow fever vaccination. CDR1 is MNHEY, CDR2 SVGAGI, per germline. The CDR3 loop spans 16 amino acids. V was clipped by 0 bases and J by 7 bases; unmatched bases: 7. Each CDR3 protein gets one entry after TCRdb re-called the 5' RACE reads with MiXCR. Counted here are about 5,800 distinct CDR3 sequences, about 6% occurring once; the ten biggest clones make up 55% to 65%. This clonotype was recorded at least ten times. This receptor was identified in a young man who received the YFV17D yellow fever vaccine. The V call is TRBV6-5, the J call TRBJ2-1; 9 nucleotides align to TRBD2. Source: PBMCs, either bulk or a sorted T-cell subset (CD4+, CD8+, memory, or dextramer-sorted; not recorded which), taken roughly 15 days after the first yellow fever vaccination. The CDR3 nucleotides are TGTGCCAGCAGTTACTCCGCGGGGGGGCCCGCAAATGAGCAGTTCTTC. Encoded protein: CASSYSAGGPANEQFF.